This passage covers 2 T cell receptor beta chains from one sample sequenced in a study of shared clonotypes between healthy human individuals. TCRdb keeps only in-frame clones here, not all; method: immunoSEQ multiplex PCR. Here the sample spans some 1.4 million clones, roughly 96% being singletons. Sequenced: naive CD4+ T cells sorted from blood. Subset of the sample: CD45RA+ positively selected. These TCRs come from a man aged 30-40 years in good health.

The chain carries TRBV5-4 and TRBJ2-7; D gene ambiguous. V lost 7 bases and J lost 0, with 11 bases in between. The CDR3 covers 13 residues. CDR1 and CDR2 (germline): SGHNT, YYREEE (reference sequence). For the CDR3, the DNA is TGTGCCAGCTCTGATAGGAGCTCCTACGAGCAGTACTTC. Translated, it gives CASSDRSSYEQYF.

This chain connects TRBV7-6 to TRBJ2-3; TRBD1 is a possible D gene (5 bases). V lost 5 bases and J 0 bases, leaving 12 bases between the germline ends. In germline, CDR1 is SGHVS, CDR2 FNYEAQ. The CDR3 contains 15 residues. CDR3 nucleotides: TGTGCCAGCAGCGTAGGGGTTACCAGCACAGATACGCAGTATTTT. This encodes CASSVGVTSTDTQYF. Full variable domain (outside the CDR3, taken from reference TRBV7-6 and TRBJ2-3): GAGVSQSPRYKVTKRGQDVALRCDPISGHVSLYWYRQALGQGPEFLTYFNYEAQQDKSGLPNDRFSAERPEGSISTLTIQRTEQRDSAMYRCASSVGVTSTDTQYFGPGTRLTVL.